This T cell receptor (beta chain) was sequenced for a study of radiotherapy plus CTLA-4 blockade in lung cancer. The germline V gene has CDR1 SGDLS and CDR2 YYNGEE. CDR3 length: 16 residues. The ends lost 3 bases at V and 5 bases at J; junction bases unmatched: 12. TCRdb keeps only in-frame clones here, not all; method: immunoSEQ multiplex PCR. The sample has about 87,000 clones; more than 85% are singletons. The TCR originated in a human donor with non-small cell lung cancer that progressed on radiotherapy plus ipilimumab. Sample: peripheral blood, taken from a patient treated with radiotherapy plus ipilimumab. The V and J genes are TRBV9 and TRBJ2-5; 8 nucleotides match TRBD2. CDR3 loop: CASSETSGGGIETQYF. CDR3 DNA: TGTGCCAGCAGCGAAACCTCAGGCGGGGGGATTGAGACCCAGTACTTC.